Given below is one T cell receptor (beta chain) in context. Its antigen is unknown. The source of the sample is a study of shared clonotypes between healthy human individuals. Regarding the study as a whole: What naive subsets generally showed was a larger estimated richness than memory subsets showed.

Sequencing used immunoSEQ multiplex PCR; TCRdb keeps in-frame clones, though not all of them. The sample includes around 320,000 clones, about nine tenths of them seen just once. V lost 0 bases and J lost 6; bases outside the gene matches: 10. The CDR3 spans 16 residues. Germline CDR1 and CDR2: MGHRA and YSYEKL. This TCR came from a man aged 18 to 29 in good health. The V and J genes are TRBV4-1 and TRBJ1-2, with 7 bases aligning to TRBD1. Material: memory CD8+ T cells sorted from blood. Indicated subset: CD45RO+ cells pooled with CCR7-negative TemRA cells. For the CDR3, the DNA is TGCGCCAGCAGCCAAGATCGGGCAGGGGGGCCACATGGCTACACCTTC. Protein sequence: CASSQDRAGGPHGYTF.